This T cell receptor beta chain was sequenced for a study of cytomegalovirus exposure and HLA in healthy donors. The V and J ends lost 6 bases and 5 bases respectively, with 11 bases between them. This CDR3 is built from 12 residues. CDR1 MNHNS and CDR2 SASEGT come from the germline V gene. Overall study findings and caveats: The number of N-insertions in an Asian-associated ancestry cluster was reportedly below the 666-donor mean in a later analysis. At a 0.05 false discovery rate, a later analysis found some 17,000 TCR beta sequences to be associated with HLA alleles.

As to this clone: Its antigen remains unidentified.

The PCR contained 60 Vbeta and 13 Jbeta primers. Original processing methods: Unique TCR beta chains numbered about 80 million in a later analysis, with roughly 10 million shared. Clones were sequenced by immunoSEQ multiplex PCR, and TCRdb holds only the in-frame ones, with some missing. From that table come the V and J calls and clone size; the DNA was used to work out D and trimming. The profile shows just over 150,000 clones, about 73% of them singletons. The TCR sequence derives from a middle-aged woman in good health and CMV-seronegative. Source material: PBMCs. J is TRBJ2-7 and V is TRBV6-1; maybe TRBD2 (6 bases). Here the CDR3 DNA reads TGTGCCAGCAGGGGAGGCCTCGACGAGCAGTACTTC. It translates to CASRGGLDEQYF.